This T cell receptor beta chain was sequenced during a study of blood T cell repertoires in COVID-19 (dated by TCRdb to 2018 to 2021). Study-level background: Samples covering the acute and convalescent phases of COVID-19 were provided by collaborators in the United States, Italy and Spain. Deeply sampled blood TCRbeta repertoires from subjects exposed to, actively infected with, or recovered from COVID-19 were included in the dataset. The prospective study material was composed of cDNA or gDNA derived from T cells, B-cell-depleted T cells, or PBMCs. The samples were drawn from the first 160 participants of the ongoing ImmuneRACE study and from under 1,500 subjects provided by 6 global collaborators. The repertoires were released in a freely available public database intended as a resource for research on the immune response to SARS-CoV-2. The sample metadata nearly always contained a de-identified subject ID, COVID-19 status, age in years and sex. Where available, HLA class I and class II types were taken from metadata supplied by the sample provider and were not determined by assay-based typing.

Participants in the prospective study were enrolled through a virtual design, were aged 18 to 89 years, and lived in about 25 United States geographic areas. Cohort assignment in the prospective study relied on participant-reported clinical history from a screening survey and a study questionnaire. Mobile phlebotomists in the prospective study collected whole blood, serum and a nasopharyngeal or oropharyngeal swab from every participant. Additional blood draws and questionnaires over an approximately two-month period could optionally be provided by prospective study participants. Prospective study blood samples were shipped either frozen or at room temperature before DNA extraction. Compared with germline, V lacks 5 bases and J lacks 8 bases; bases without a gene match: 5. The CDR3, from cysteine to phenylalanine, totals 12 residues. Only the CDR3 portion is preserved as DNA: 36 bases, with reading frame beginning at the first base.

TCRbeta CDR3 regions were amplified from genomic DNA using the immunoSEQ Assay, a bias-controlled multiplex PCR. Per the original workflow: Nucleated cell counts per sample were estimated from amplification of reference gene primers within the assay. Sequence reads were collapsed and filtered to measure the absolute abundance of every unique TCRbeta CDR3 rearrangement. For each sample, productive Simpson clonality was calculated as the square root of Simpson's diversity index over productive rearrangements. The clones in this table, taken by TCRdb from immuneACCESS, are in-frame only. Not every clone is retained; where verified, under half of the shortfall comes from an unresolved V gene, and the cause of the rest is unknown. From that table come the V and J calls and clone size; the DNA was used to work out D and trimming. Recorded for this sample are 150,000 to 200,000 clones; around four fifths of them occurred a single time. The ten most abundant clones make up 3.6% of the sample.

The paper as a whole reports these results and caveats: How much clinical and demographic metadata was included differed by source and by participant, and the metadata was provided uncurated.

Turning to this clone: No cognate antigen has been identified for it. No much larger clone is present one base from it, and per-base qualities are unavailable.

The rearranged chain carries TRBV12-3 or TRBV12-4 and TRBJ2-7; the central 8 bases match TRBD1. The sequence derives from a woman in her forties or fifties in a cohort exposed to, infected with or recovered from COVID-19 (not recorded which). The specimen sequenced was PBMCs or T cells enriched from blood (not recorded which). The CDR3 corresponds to CASSPDREKQYF. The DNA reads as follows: TGTGCCAGCAGTCCGGACAGGGAAAAGCAGTACTTC.